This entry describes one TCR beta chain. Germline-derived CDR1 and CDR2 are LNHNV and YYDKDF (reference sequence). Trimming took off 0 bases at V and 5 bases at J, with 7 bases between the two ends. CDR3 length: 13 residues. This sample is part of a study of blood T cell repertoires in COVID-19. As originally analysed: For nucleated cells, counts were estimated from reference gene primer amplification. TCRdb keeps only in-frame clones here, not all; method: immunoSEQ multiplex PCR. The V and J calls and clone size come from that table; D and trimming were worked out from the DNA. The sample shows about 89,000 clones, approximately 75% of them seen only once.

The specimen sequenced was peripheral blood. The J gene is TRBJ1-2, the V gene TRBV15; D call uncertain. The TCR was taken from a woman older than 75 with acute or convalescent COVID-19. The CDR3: CATSRDSQYGYTF. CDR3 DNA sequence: TGTGCCACCAGCAGAGATTCCCAGTATGGCTACACCTTC.